Below are 19 T cell receptor beta chains sequenced from a single sample in a study of blood T cells in healthy people across ages. Next came a second PCR, run for about 6 to 12 cycles, which used a sample-barcoded 5' primer along with a J-beta primer mix. TCRdb processed the 5' RACE reads anew with MiXCR; each CDR3 protein has one entry. The repertoire holds 1.5 million to 2 million distinct CDR3 sequences, with 40% to 55% as singletons. The sequenced sample consisted of blood. The receptors derive from a woman in her 40s in good health.

This chain uses TRBV6-1 with TRBJ2-4; D may be TRBD1 or TRBD2 (5 bases each). Matching the DNA end better, TRBJ2-7 makes the J call doubtful. In germline, CDR1 is MNHNS, CDR2 SASEGT. There are 14 residues in the CDR3. The CDR3 bases are TGTGCCAGCAGTGATCAGGGAATGAGCGGCGAGCAGTACTTC. This codes for CASSDQGMSGEQYF.

The rearrangement uses TRBV7-9 and TRBJ1-5; TRBD1 matches at 12 bases. CDR1 is SEHNR, CDR2 FQNEAQ, per germline (reference sequence). Trimming cost V 4 bases and J 7 bases; bases outside gene matches: 8. This CDR3 is 16 amino acids long. CDR3 coding DNA: TGTGCCAGCAGCTCAACCGGGACAGGGGGCGAGCAGCCCCAGCATTTT. Encoded protein: CASSSTGTGGEQPQHF.

The chain's CDR3 is CASSLGWGPGGYTF. The CDR3 DNA reads as TGTGCCAGCAGCTTGGGGTGGGGGCCGGGAGGCTACACCTTC. The chain recombines TRBV5-5 with TRBJ1-2; TRBD1 is a possible D gene (6 bases). CDR3 size: 14 residues. The ends were cut back, 0 bases at V and 8 bases at J, with 14 bases in the middle. Germline CDR1 reads SGHKS; CDR2 reads YYEKEE (reference sequence). The complete variable domain, with remaining parts taken from reference TRBV5-5 and TRBJ1-2, reads DAGVTQSPTHLIKTRGQQVTLRCSPISGHKSVSWYQQVLGQGPQFIFQYYEKEERGRGNFPDRFSARQFPNYSSELNVNALLLGDSALYLCASSLGWGPGGYTFGSGTRLTVV.

This clonotype occurred a few times. This rearrangement joins TRBV6-2 or TRBV6-3 to TRBJ2-1; no clear D gene. This CDR3 comprises 13 residues. CDR1 and CDR2 (germline): MNHEY, SVGEGT. V was cut by 0 bases and J by 8 bases, with 8 bases left in between. In nucleotides, the CDR3 is TGTGCCAGCAGTTACTCCTGGCCGGATGAGCAGTTCTTC. Translation gives CASSYSWPDEQFF.

A single count supports this clonotype. The junction departs from germline at one end; a sequencing error may be responsible. The CDR3 nucleotides read TGTGCCAGCAGCCAAGATTTAACCGGTTACGGCACAAATACGCAGTATTTT. It yields the protein CASSQDLTGYGTNTQYF. V usage is TRBV14 and J usage is TRBJ2-3; D not certain. This CDR3 contains 17 residues. CDR1 and CDR2 (germline): SGHDN, FVKESK.

The chain employs TRBV10-2 and TRBJ1-1; D is perhaps TRBD1 (5 bases). V lost 6 bases and J lost 7, with 9 bases in between. Germline loops: CDR1 WSHSY, CDR2 SAAADI. This CDR3 is built from 11 residues. The CDR3 reads CASRYDSEAFF. CDR3 sequence (DNA): TGCGCCAGCAGATACGACAGTGAAGCTTTCTTT.

This clonotype appeared a few times. The chain uses TRBV6-6 and TRBJ2-5; unclear D gene. The assigned J gene may be wrong: the sequence end matches TRBJ2-7 better. CDR3 length: 13 residues. Germline V gene sequence: CDR1 MNHNY, CDR2 SVGAGI (reference sequence). CDR3 protein: CASSYSGYHEQYF. The CDR3 coding sequence is TGTGCCAGCAGTTACTCGGGATATCACGAGCAGTACTTC.

J is TRBJ2-5 and V is TRBV3-1, with 8 bases aligning to TRBD1. Trimming took 4 bases from V and 1 from J; bases not matched to a gene: 8. Germline V CDR1 and CDR2: LGHDT, YNNKEL (reference sequence). This CDR3 is built from 16 residues. The CDR3 region has the DNA TGTGCCAGCAGCCGTAGGCACAGGGGGACCCAAGAGACCCAGTACTTC. It yields the protein CASSRRHRGTQETQYF.

The chain joins TRBV29-1 to TRBJ1-1; tentative D call: TRBD1 (5 bases). V gave up 4 bases and J gave up 2 bases, with 14 bases separating them. The CDR3 is 14 amino acids. CDR1 and CDR2 from the germline V gene are SQVTM and ANQGSEA. In DNA form, the CDR3 reads TGCAGCGTTGCAGGGACGTCAGCTAACACTGAAGCTTTCTTT. It is translated as CSVAGTSANTEAFF.

This chain joins TRBV2 and TRBJ1-6; D may be TRBD1 (5 bases). The CDR3 runs 16 residues. V lost 3 bases and J 6 bases, leaving 15 bases between the germline ends. The germline gives CDR1 SNHLY, CDR2 FYNNEI. CDR3 sequence (DNA): TGTGCCAGCAGTGACGACAGCGGGGCCCTTAATTCACCCCTCCACTTT. This translates into CASSDDSGALNSPLHF. Drawing the rest from reference TRBV2 and TRBJ1-6, the complete variable domain is EPEVTQTPSHQVTQMGQEVILRCVPISNHLYFYWYRQILGQKVEFLVSFYNNEISEKSEIFDDQFSVERPDGSNFTLKIRSTKLEDSAMYFCASSDDSGALNSPLHFGNGTRLTVT.

This rearrangement joins TRBV9 to TRBJ2-2, with 8 bases fitting TRBD1. The CDR3 sequence is 15 residues long. V lost 5 bases and J lost 5; bases outside the gene matches: 8. CDR1 is SGDLS and CDR2 is YYNGEE in the germline V gene. CDR3 sequence: CASSEDRAGTGELFF. CDR3 nucleotide sequence: TGTGCCAGCAGTGAGGACAGGGCTGGAACCGGGGAGCTGTTTTTT.

This clonotype was picked up a small number of times. The chain recombines TRBV20-1 with TRBJ2-7, with 9 bases lining up with TRBD2. The tail of the sequence fits TRBJ2-5 better, so the J call may be wrong. Germline V gives CDR1 DFQATT, CDR2 SNEGSKA (reference sequence). The CDR3 length is 14 residues. The CDR3 nucleotides read TGCAGTGCTAGTCTTAGCGGGGGTGTTAAGACCCAGTACTTC. Protein product: CSASLSGGVKTQYF.

Only a few counts were recorded for this clonotype. The V call is TRBV10-3, the J call TRBJ2-1; TRBD2 matches 7 bases. The germline V gene has CDR1 ENHRY and CDR2 SYGVKD. The CDR3 is 12 amino acids. The J segment lost 8 bases and the V segment lost 4 bases, leaving 2 bases of the junction unmatched. The CDR3 DNA sequence: TGTGCCATCAGTGTGGCGGGAGATGAGCAGTTCTTC. Translation gives CAISVAGDEQFF.

The V call is TRBV6-5, the J call TRBJ2-1; TRBD1 might be the D (6 bases). The CDR3 runs 16 residues. CDR1 is MNHEY, CDR2 SVGAGI, per germline. Between the trimmed V and J ends, which lost 3 bases and 6 bases, there was a span of 18 bases. The CDR3 DNA reads as TGTGCCAGCAGTTATGAGGGGACACTCGGGATCAATGAGCAGTTCTTC. Translated, it gives CASSYEGTLGINEQFF.

This rearrangement joins TRBV27 to TRBJ2-6; TRBD1 agrees at 9 bases. CDR3 size: 19 residues. Germline V lookup: CDR1 MNHEY, CDR2 SMNVEV (reference sequence). Unmatched junction bases numbered 7, after V lost 1 base and J lost 0 bases. CDR3 sequence reads: CASSLWAGQGTSGANVLTF. In nucleotides, the CDR3 is TGTGCCAGCAGTTTATGGGCGGGACAGGGAACCTCTGGGGCCAACGTCCTGACTTTC. Together with reference TRBV27 and TRBJ2-6, the CDR3 gives the full variable domain: EAQVTQNPRYLITVTGKKLTVTCSQNMNHEYMSWYRQDPGLGLRQIYYSMNVEVTDKGDVPEGYKVSRKEKRNFPLILESPSPNQTSLYFCASSLWAGQGTSGANVLTFGAGSRLTVL.

This clonotype was picked up many times. The CDR3 nucleotides read TGTGCCAGCAGTGTGGGGCAGGGTAATCAGCCCCAGCATTTT. Its protein product is CASSVGQGNQPQHF. V and J are TRBV9 and TRBJ1-5, with D tentatively TRBD1 (5 bases). The V gene's germline CDR1 is SGDLS and CDR2 YYNGEE. V gave up 5 bases and J gave up 4 bases, with 13 bases separating them. The CDR3 has 14 residues.

The gene calls are TRBV5-6 and TRBJ2-5; unclear D gene. Germline CDR1 is SGHDT and CDR2 is YYEEEE. This CDR3 comprises 15 residues. The ends were cut back, 0 bases at V and 5 bases at J, with 14 bases in the middle. The CDR3 nucleotides read TGTGCCAGCAGCTTGGCCGGTCCCTGGGCCGAGACCCAGTACTTC. It is translated as CASSLAGPWAETQYF.

The genes are TRBV20-1 and TRBJ2-4; D is perhaps TRBD1 (6 bases). The J call may be in error: the DNA end matches TRBJ2-7 better. The CDR3 is 13 residues long. Germline loops: CDR1 DFQATT, CDR2 SNEGSKA (reference sequence). The CDR3 here is CSATGAGVYEQYF. CDR3 DNA: TGCAGTGCCACCGGGGCAGGGGTGTACGAGCAGTACTTC.

The genes are TRBV20-1 and TRBJ2-6; D remains ambiguous. Trimming shortened V by 1 base and J by 2 bases, and 12 bases separated the two germline ends. The CDR3 extends over 16 amino acids. From germline, CDR1 is DFQATT and CDR2 SNEGSKA (reference sequence). This CDR3 reads CSARVRGWAGANVLTF. The CDR3, as DNA: TGCAGTGCTAGAGTAAGAGGTTGGGCTGGGGCCAACGTCCTGACTTTC.